This entry features one T cell receptor (beta chain) sequence. Its specificity is not known. The PCR employed 60 Vbeta primers together with 13 Jbeta primers. Under the authors' procedure: Around 12 million of some 80 million unique TCR beta chains were shared, per a later count. Method: immunoSEQ multiplex PCR; TCRdb's copy keeps in-frame clones and lacks some. V and J calls and clone size come straight from that table; D and trimming were deduced from the DNA. The data hold a few hundred thousand clones, with 80% to 95% observed a single time. This CDR3 has 13 amino acids. CDR1 is SGHAT, CDR2 FQNNGV, per germline. V dropped 1 base and J dropped 6 bases, with 10 bases sitting between them. The sample comes from a study of cytomegalovirus exposure and HLA in healthy donors. For the study at large: Among the approximately 400 genotyped donors, less than 85% were placed in the Caucasian-associated ancestry cluster. Notes on the study in general: Among TCR beta chains, those listed as cytomegalovirus-associated numbered over 150. What TCR beta sequences reportedly achieved was accurate prediction of HLA-A and HLA-B alleles in most subjects.

The sequence derives from a girl under 10 years old in good health and CMV-seronegative. V and J are TRBV11-2 and TRBJ2-7; D call uncertain. The specimen sequenced was PBMCs. The DNA for the CDR3 is TGTGCCAGCAGCTTAGGAGAGTACCTCGAGCAGTACTTC. Translating gives CASSLGEYLEQYF.